The TCR beta chain under discussion was sequenced for a study of T cell repertoires in cytomegalovirus infection. Across the whole study: CMV infection and matching HLA type were both indicated by public TCR beta signatures. Study-wide results and limits: HLA-C-restricted CMV-specific TCR beta clonotypes prevailed in the ex vivo response. Carriers of CMV and the relevant HLA type were discriminated by public TCR beta frequency.

TCRdb re-analysed the reads in MiXCR, keeping a single row per CDR3 protein. Seen here are roughly 990,000 distinct CDR3 sequences, 30% to 40% observed once, and the top ten hold about an eighth. In the case of this clonotype: Its antigen is as yet unknown.

The ends were cut back, 5 bases at V and 4 bases at J, with 11 bases in the middle. The CDR3 spans 14 residues. Germline V gene data show CDR1 as MGHDK and CDR2 as SYGVNS. The rearrangement joins TRBV25-1 to TRBJ2-2; TRBD1 is a possible D gene (5 bases). The sample was cultured CD8+ T cells from PBMCs, taken from culture after CMV antigen stimulation. The receptor was derived from a human donor in good health (CMV status not recorded). Some clones in this sample may be carry-over from other donors' samples. CDR3 sequence reads: CASSYPDTTGELFF. CDR3 nucleotide sequence: TGTGCCAGCAGTTACCCGGACACCACCGGGGAGCTGTTTTTT.